This passage covers 30 T cell receptor beta chains from one sample sequenced in a study of cytomegalovirus exposure and HLA in healthy donors. Data came from immunoSEQ multiplex PCR; TCRdb stores just in-frame clones and leaves some out. The sample lists about 240,000 clones, approximately 84% occurring once. The sample was PBMCs. The source of these receptors is a young woman in good health and CMV-seropositive.

V and J are TRBV27 and TRBJ2-5; D may be TRBD2 (5 bases). The CDR3 loop spans 15 amino acids. Germline loops: CDR1 MNHEY, CDR2 SMNVEV (reference sequence). The germline V and J ends were trimmed by 1 base and 1 base, with 10 bases remaining between them. The CDR3 loop is CASSLFRSGQETQYF. CDR3 in DNA: TGTGCCAGCAGTTTATTTAGGAGCGGCCAAGAGACCCAGTACTTC.

This clone was counted once. The CDR3 protein is CASSLPPRTSTDTQYF. The CDR3 DNA reads TGTGCCAGCAGTTTACCCCCGCGCACTAGCACAGATACGCAGTATTTT. V is TRBV28 and J is TRBJ2-3; D ambiguous. CDR3 length: 16 amino acids. Germline values: CDR1 MDHEN, CDR2 SYDVKM. V lost 2 bases to trimming and J lost 0 bases, with 12 bases between them.

The chain links TRBV5-6 to TRBJ2-4; a possible D gene is TRBD1 (5 bases). Looked up from germline, CDR1 is SGHDT and CDR2 is YYEEEE. The CDR3 consists of 16 residues. V gave up 4 bases and J gave up 0 bases, with 14 bases separating them. CDR3 loop: CASSPRQLIAKNIQYF. The CDR3, as DNA: TGTGCCAGCAGCCCCAGACAGCTAATAGCCAAAAACATTCAGTACTTC.

The chain employs TRBV30 and TRBJ1-1; 8 bases align to TRBD1. The CDR3 runs 12 residues. Germline V gene data show CDR1 as GTSNPN and CDR2 as SVGIG (reference sequence). The trim removed 7 bases at V and 6 bases at J, leaving 7 bases unmatched. This chain's CDR3 is CAYSGGGPEAFF. The CDR3 region has the DNA TGTGCCTACTCAGGGGGCGGGCCTGAAGCTTTCTTT.

V and J are TRBV11-3 and TRBJ2-1; 7 bases align to TRBD2. CDR3 length equals 17 residues. Trimming removed 0 bases from V and 4 bases from J; junction bases left unmatched: 9. CDR1 SGHNT and CDR2 YENEEA come from the germline V gene. CDR3 bases: TGTGCCAGCAGCTTAGACGCCGGGACTACCTTTTACAATGAGCAGTTCTTC. It codes for CASSLDAGTTFYNEQFF.

CDR3 nucleotides: TGTGCCAGCAGCGTAGGTCGCGGACAGGGGGACCAGTTACTGTTTTTT. This gives the protein CASSVGRGQGDQLLFF. J is TRBJ1-4 and V is TRBV9; 10 positions agree with TRBD1. The CDR3 runs to 16 residues. V shed 0 bases and J 13 bases; nucleotides not matched to a gene: 12. CDR1 and CDR2 (germline): SGDLS, YYNGEE.

The chain is built from TRBV19 and TRBJ2-5, with 9 bases aligning to TRBD2. This CDR3 has 14 amino acids. The germline V gene has CDR1 LNHDA and CDR2 SQIVND (reference sequence). After removal of 5 bases from V and 5 bases from J, the junction contained 6 bases not matched to a gene. As DNA, the CDR3 is TGTGCCAGTAGTCCTCTAGCGGGACTGGAGACCCAGTACTTC. Translating it yields CASSPLAGLETQYF.

The J gene is TRBJ2-3, the V gene TRBV2, with TRBD2 matching over 11 bases. The V and J ends lost 6 bases and 1 base, in that order; junction bases with no gene match: 3. Germline V gene data show CDR1 as SNHLY and CDR2 as FYNNEI. The CDR3 is 15 amino acids. The CDR3 coding sequence is TGTGCCAGCAGCCTACTAGCGGGAGGCACAGATACGCAGTATTTT. Encoded protein: CASSLLAGGTDTQYF. The complete variable domain, with remaining parts taken from reference TRBV2 and TRBJ2-3, reads EPEVTQTPSHQVTQMGQEVILRCVPISNHLYFYWYRQILGQKVEFLVSFYNNEISEKSEIFDDQFSVERPDGSNFTLKIRSTKLEDSAMYFCASSLLAGGTDTQYFGPGTRLTVL.

This chain uses TRBV2 with TRBJ2-1; 12 nucleotides agree with TRBD2. Germline V gives CDR1 SNHLY, CDR2 FYNNEI. The CDR3 length is 15 residues. V dropped 7 bases and J dropped 7; count of bases not matched to a gene: 8. The CDR3: CASKTSGRPLNEQFF. The CDR3 region has the DNA TGTGCCAGCAAAACTAGCGGGAGGCCGTTGAATGAGCAGTTCTTC.

The J gene is TRBJ2-3, the V gene TRBV6-5, with 10 bases aligning to TRBD2. The length of the CDR3 is 16 residues. The germline CDR1 and CDR2 sequences are MNHEY and SVGAGI. The V and J ends lost 2 bases and 6 bases, in that order; junction bases with no gene match: 8. Here the CDR3 reads CASSYDGASGSDTQYF. Written as DNA, the CDR3 is TGTGCCAGCAGTTACGACGGGGCTAGCGGGAGTGATACGCAGTATTTT.

CDR3 in DNA: TGCAGTGTAATAGGGGGGGCTGGGGCCAACGTCCTGACTTTC. This encodes CSVIGGAGANVLTF. The rearrangement joins TRBV29-1 to TRBJ2-6; tentative D call: TRBD2 (7 bases). CDR3 size: 14 residues. Germline assignment: CDR1 SQVTM and CDR2 ANQGSEA.

The rearrangement uses TRBV29-1 and TRBJ1-2; 11 nucleotides line up with TRBD1. This CDR3 has 13 amino acids. CDR1 SQVTM and CDR2 ANQGSEA come from the germline V gene. The V segment lost 7 bases and the J segment 2 bases; nucleotides outside the gene matches: 3. The CDR3 region is CSGGTGGNYGYTF. CDR3 DNA: TGCAGCGGGGGGACAGGGGGGAACTATGGCTACACCTTC.

The genes are TRBV10-2 and TRBJ2-7; weak D call: TRBD2 (5 bases). Germline V gene data show CDR1 as WSHSY and CDR2 as SAAADI. Trimming took off 4 bases at V and 6 bases at J, with 13 bases between the two ends. The CDR3 has 13 residues. The CDR3 reads CASSVDYLSEQYF. DNA of the CDR3: TGCGCCAGCAGTGTCGACTACCTCTCCGAGCAGTACTTC.

This clone came up once. The chain joins TRBV5-5 to TRBJ2-6; TRBD1 is a possible D gene (6 bases). V lost 3 bases and J lost 6, with 16 bases in between. The CDR3 covers 16 residues. Per germline, CDR1 SGHKS and CDR2 YYEKEE (reference sequence). CDR3 residues: CASSSLLQGLANVLTF. DNA of the CDR3: TGTGCCAGCAGCTCCCTGTTACAGGGCCTGGCCAACGTCCTGACTTTC.

The chain employs TRBV29-1 and TRBJ2-7; possibly TRBD2 for D (6 bases). CDR3 length: 11 residues. V was cut by 4 bases and J by 3 bases, with 7 bases left in between. Looked up from germline, CDR1 is SQVTM and CDR2 is ANQGSEA. The CDR3 is CSVGRDYEQYF. In nucleotides, the CDR3 is TGCAGCGTTGGGCGGGACTACGAGCAGTACTTC.

The V and J genes are TRBV7-9 and TRBJ1-1; D is unresolved. This CDR3 has 13 amino acids. CDR1 is SEHNR, CDR2 FQNEAQ, per germline (reference sequence). Trimming shortened V by 5 bases and J by 2 bases, and 9 bases separated the two germline ends. The CDR3 is CASSTQANTEAFF. In nucleotides, the CDR3 is TGTGCCAGCAGCACCCAGGCTAACACTGAAGCTTTCTTT.

This chain links TRBV27 with TRBJ1-3, with a tentative D call TRBD1 (5 bases). The germline V gene encodes CDR1 MNHEY and CDR2 SMNVEV (reference sequence). The CDR3 sequence is 15 residues long. V gave up 5 bases and J gave up 0 bases, with 11 bases separating them. The CDR3 is CASSRSGFSGNTIYF. The CDR3 region has the DNA TGTGCCAGCAGTAGATCAGGGTTCTCTGGAAACACCATATATTTT.

The V and J genes are TRBV6-5 and TRBJ2-2, with TRBD2 matching 7 bases. The CDR3 is 14 amino acids. Looked up from germline, CDR1 is MNHEY and CDR2 is SVGAGI. The DNA for the CDR3 is TGTGCTTCGTCTGCTAGCGGGAACACCGGGGAGCTGTTTTTT. It yields the protein CASSASGNTGELFF.

The chain joins TRBV6-1 to TRBJ2-2; 12 positions agree with TRBD1. CDR1 is MNHNS and CDR2 is SASEGT in the germline V gene. CDR3 size: 14 residues. After removal of 6 bases from V and 7 bases from J, the junction contained 3 bases not matched to a gene. The CDR3 bases are TGTGCCAGCAGCGGGACAGGGGGCAACGGGGAGCTGTTTTTT. Residues: CASSGTGGNGELFF.

The chain combines TRBV7-2 with TRBJ2-7; no reliable D call. With 5 bases removed from V and 0 bases from J, the gap between germline ends came to 14 bases. Looked up from germline, CDR1 is SGHTA and CDR2 is FQGNSA. The CDR3 has 15 residues. CDR3 protein: CASSPWAVSSYEQYF. The CDR3 DNA reads as TGTGCCAGCAGCCCGTGGGCAGTGAGCTCCTACGAGCAGTACTTC. The variable domain in full, with the rest retrieved from reference TRBV7-2 and TRBJ2-7, is GAGVSQSPSNKVTEKGKDVELRCDPISGHTALYWYRQSLGQGLEFLIYFQGNSAPDKSGLPSDRFSAERTGGSVSTLTIQRTQQEDSAVYLCASSPWAVSSYEQYFGPGTRLTVT.

The rearrangement joins TRBV7-9 to TRBJ1-2; TRBD1 matches at 7 bases. This CDR3 has 15 amino acids. Trimming took 1 base from V and 6 from J; bases not matched to a gene: 8. The germline V gene has CDR1 SEHNR and CDR2 FQNEAQ (reference sequence). The CDR3 DNA reads TGTGCCAGCAGCTTAGTGGAAGGGGGCGGTGATGGCTACACCTTC. Amino acid sequence: CASSLVEGGGDGYTF.

This clone was detected only once. The V and J genes are TRBV7-2 and TRBJ2-1; unclear D gene. This CDR3 has 15 amino acids. Trimming stripped 1 base from V and 2 bases from J, with 9 bases between. CDR1 SGHTA and CDR2 FQGNSA come from the germline V gene. Here the CDR3 DNA reads TGTGCCAGCAGCTTAGGGCCGGGTACCTACAATGAGCAGTTCTTC. This encodes CASSLGPGTYNEQFF.

This chain connects TRBV27 to TRBJ1-3; TRBD1 might be the D (6 bases). Germline loops: CDR1 MNHEY, CDR2 SMNVEV (reference sequence). The CDR3 contains 14 residues. V lost 5 bases to trimming and J lost 2 bases, with 10 bases between them. CDR3 nucleotide sequence: TGTGCCAGCAGTCCATACAGGGCTGGAAACACCATATATTTT. As protein: CASSPYRAGNTIYF.

The chain joins TRBV4-1 to TRBJ2-7, with D unresolved. Germline V gene lookup returns CDR1 MGHRA and CDR2 YSYEKL. The CDR3 is 13 residues long. V lost 0 bases, J lost 9 bases, and 12 bases lay in between. The CDR3 DNA follows: TGCGCCAGCAGCCAAGACTTGGCATCATGGCAGTACTTC. Its protein product is CASSQDLASWQYF.

J is TRBJ2-1 and V is TRBV11-2; D is ambiguous. CDR1 and CDR2 (germline): SGHAT, FQNNGV. Trimming cost V 5 bases and J 3 bases, with 11 bases left between them. This CDR3 contains 14 residues. The CDR3 loop reads CASSPRWSYNEQFF. CDR3 DNA: TGTGCCAGCAGCCCTCGGTGGAGCTACAATGAGCAGTTCTTC. Variable domain in full (rest from reference TRBV11-2 and TRBJ2-1): EAGVAQSPRYKIIEKRQSVAFWCNPISGHATLYWYQQILGQGPKLLIQFQNNGVVDDSQLPKDRFSAERLKGVDSTLKIQPAKLEDSAVYLCASSPRWSYNEQFFGPGTRLTVL.

V is TRBV7-8 and J is TRBJ1-1; D not resolved. With 3 bases removed from V and 1 base from J, the gap between germline ends came to 6 bases. The V gene's germline CDR1 is SGHVS and CDR2 FQNEAQ. This CDR3 has 13 residues. CDR3 nucleotide sequence: TGTGCCAGCAGCTTGCCGGGGAACACTGAAGCTTTCTTT. It encodes CASSLPGNTEAFF.

V usage is TRBV6-1 and J usage is TRBJ2-3; the match to TRBD2 covers 8 bases. Germline CDR1 and CDR2: MNHNS and SASEGT. Losses at the gene ends were 4 bases for V and 4 bases for J; bases not matched to a gene: 13. CDR3 length: 17 residues. CDR3 in amino acids: CASSGGAGGRRSDTQYF. Written as DNA, the CDR3 is TGTGCCAGCAGTGGAGGAGCTGGCGGGAGGAGGTCAGATACGCAGTATTTT.

This chain connects TRBV7-2 to TRBJ2-1; TRBD1 is a possible D gene (6 bases). Germline V gene lookup returns CDR1 SGHTA and CDR2 FQGNSA. The CDR3 is made up of 15 amino acids. The V and J ends lost 1 base and 1 base respectively, with 8 bases between them. CDR3 sequence reads: CASSLGRGSYNEQFF. The CDR3 nucleotides are TGTGCCAGCAGCTTAGGAAGGGGGTCCTACAATGAGCAGTTCTTC. Variable domain in full (rest from reference TRBV7-2 and TRBJ2-1): GAGVSQSPSNKVTEKGKDVELRCDPISGHTALYWYRQSLGQGLEFLIYFQGNSAPDKSGLPSDRFSAERTGGSVSTLTIQRTQQEDSAVYLCASSLGRGSYNEQFFGPGTRLTVL.

The rearrangement links TRBV2 to TRBJ2-1; D may be TRBD2 (5 bases). Deletions cut 2 bases from V and 4 bases from J, with 12 bases between. This CDR3 contains 15 residues. CDR1 and CDR2 from the germline V gene are SNHLY and FYNNEI. The CDR3 DNA reads TGTGCCAGCAGTGAACGCGATACTAGGTACAATGAGCAGTTCTTC. The encoded protein is CASSERDTRYNEQFF.

This chain links TRBV6-1 with TRBJ1-3, with TRBD1 matching over 7 bases. J gave up 6 bases and V 3 bases, and 5 bases lay outside the gene matches. Germline V gene lookup returns CDR1 MNHNS and CDR2 SASEGT. This CDR3 has 14 amino acids. CDR3 nucleotide sequence: TGTGCCAGCAGTGATTGGACAGGTTTAAACACCATATATTTT. Translation gives CASSDWTGLNTIYF.